The table lists the clone carrying this TCR beta chain with a count of one. Its matching antigen is unknown. The data derive from a study of radiation and T cells in renal cell carcinoma. Background on the study: Nephrectomy followed 15 Gy stereotactic body radiation by 4 weeks.

Profiling relied on immunoSEQ multiplex PCR, and the TCRdb table lists in-frame clones only, not all of them. The sample consists of roughly 130,000 clones, 88% of them appearing once. As to time point: blood 2 weeks post-SBRT. Treatment in this sample: 15 Gy SBRT to primary tumor, nephrectomy 4 weeks later. Study-level results: From baseline, blood top tumor clonotypes peaked at 2 weeks post-radiation.

This clonotype was obtained from a woman in her sixties or seventies with renal cell carcinoma. This material consisted of blood, taken from a patient whose treatment included radiotherapy and nephrectomy.

The DNA for the CDR3 is TGCAGCGTTGAAGGTAACAGGGGGTCGGAAGCTTTCTTT. Its translation is CSVEGNRGSEAFF. The V call is TRBV29-1, the J call TRBJ1-1; 8 bases align to TRBD1. V lost 1 base, J lost 8 bases, and 6 bases stayed unmatched. This CDR3 region has 13 residues. Germline V gene lookup returns CDR1 SQVTM and CDR2 ANQGSEA.